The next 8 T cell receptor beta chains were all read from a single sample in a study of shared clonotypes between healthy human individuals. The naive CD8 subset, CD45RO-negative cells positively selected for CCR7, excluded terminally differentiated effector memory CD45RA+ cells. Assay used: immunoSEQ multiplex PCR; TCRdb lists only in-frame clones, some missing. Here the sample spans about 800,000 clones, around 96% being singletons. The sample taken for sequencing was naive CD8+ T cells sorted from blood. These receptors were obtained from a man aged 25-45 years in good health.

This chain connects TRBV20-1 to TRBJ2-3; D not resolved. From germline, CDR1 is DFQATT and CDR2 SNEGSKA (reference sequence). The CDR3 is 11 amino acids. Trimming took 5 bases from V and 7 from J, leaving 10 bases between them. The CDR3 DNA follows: TGCAGTGCTGTCCGTGTTAATACGCAGTATTTT. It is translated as CSAVRVNTQYF.

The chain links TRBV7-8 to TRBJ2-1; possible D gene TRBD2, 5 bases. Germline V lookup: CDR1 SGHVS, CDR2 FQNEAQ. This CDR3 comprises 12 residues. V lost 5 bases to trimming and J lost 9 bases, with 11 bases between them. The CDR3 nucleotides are TGTGCCAGCAGCGACTTCGGAGGTGAGCAGTTCTTC. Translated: CASSDFGGEQFF.

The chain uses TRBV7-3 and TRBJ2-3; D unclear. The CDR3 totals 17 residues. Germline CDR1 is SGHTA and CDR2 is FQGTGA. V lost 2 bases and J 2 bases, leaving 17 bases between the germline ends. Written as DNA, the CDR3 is TGTGCCAGCAGCTTACCGACCTTGGAAACCACCACAGATACGCAGTATTTT. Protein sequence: CASSLPTLETTTDTQYF.

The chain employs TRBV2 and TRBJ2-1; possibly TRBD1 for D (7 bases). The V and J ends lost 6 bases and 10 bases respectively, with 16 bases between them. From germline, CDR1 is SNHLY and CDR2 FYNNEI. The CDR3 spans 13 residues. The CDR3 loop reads CASRATGEEEQFF. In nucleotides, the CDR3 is TGTGCCAGCAGGGCCACAGGGGAGGAGGAGCAGTTCTTC.

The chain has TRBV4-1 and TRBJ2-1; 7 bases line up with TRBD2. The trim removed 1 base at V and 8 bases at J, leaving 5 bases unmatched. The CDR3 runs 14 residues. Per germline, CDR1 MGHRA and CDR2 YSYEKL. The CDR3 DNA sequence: TGCGCCAGCAGCCAAGTGTCTAGCGGCCATGAGCAGTTCTTC. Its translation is CASSQVSSGHEQFF.

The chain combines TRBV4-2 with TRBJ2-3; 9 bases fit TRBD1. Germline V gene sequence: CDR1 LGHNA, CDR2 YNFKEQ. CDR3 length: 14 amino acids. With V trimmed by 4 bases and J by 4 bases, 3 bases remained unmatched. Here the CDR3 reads CASSLGQGPDTQYF. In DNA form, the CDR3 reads TGTGCCAGCAGCCTGGGACAGGGCCCAGATACGCAGTATTTT.

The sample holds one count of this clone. The CDR3, as DNA: TGTGCCAGCAGAGGAAGAGTGTCCTACGAGCAGTACTTC. It translates to CASRGRVSYEQYF. The rearrangement uses TRBV6-1 and TRBJ2-7; D is unclear. Trimming shortened V by 6 bases and J by 1 base, and 10 bases separated the two germline ends. There are 13 residues in the CDR3. The germline V gene has CDR1 MNHNS and CDR2 SASEGT.

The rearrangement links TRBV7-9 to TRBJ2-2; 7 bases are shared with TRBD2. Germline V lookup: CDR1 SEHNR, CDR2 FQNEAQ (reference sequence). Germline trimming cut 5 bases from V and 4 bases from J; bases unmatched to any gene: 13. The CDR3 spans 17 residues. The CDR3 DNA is TGTGCCAGCAGCCCCCTTGGGCTAGCGGAGATCACCGGGGAGCTGTTTTTT. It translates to CASSPLGLAEITGELFF. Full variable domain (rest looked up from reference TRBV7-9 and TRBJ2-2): DTGVSQNPRHKITKRGQNVTFRCDPISEHNRLYWYRQTLGQGPEFLTYFQNEAQLEKSRLLSDRFSAERPKGSFSTLEIQRTEQGDSAMYLCASSPLGLAEITGELFFGEGSRLTVL.